A single sample is the source of the 5 T cell receptor beta chains below, sequenced in a study of T cell responses to AZD1222 COVID-19 vaccine. Measured with immunoSEQ multiplex PCR; TCRdb has only the in-frame clones, and not every one. The sample holds about 83,000 clones; 75% to 95% are singletons and the top ten take around 28%. The material sequenced was peripheral blood, taken 28 days after the second AZD1222 dose. Receptors originate from an adult who received the AZD1222 COVID-19 vaccine.

The chain links TRBV3-1 (or the pseudogene TRBV3-2) to TRBJ2-1; 10 nucleotides match TRBD1. Germline V gene lookup returns CDR1 LGHDT and CDR2 YNNKEL (reference sequence). The CDR3 runs 15 residues. J gave up 3 bases and V 3 bases, and 2 bases lay outside the gene matches. CDR3 DNA sequence: TGTGCCAGCAGCCACCGGGACAGGGGCTACAATGAGCAGTTCTTC. As protein: CASSHRDRGYNEQFF.

The chain has TRBV10-2 and TRBJ2-7; maybe TRBD1 (6 bases). CDR1 is WSHSY and CDR2 is SAAADI in the germline V gene. Between the trimmed V and J ends, which lost 6 bases and 3 bases, there was a span of 24 bases. This CDR3 region has 17 residues. The CDR3 sequence: CASSHPGGTLTYYEQYF. CDR3 in DNA: TGCGCCAGCAGCCACCCCGGTGGGACACTAACGTACTACGAGCAGTACTTC.

This sequence joins TRBV7-9 and TRBJ1-1, with TRBD1 as a possible D gene (5 bases). The germline V and J ends were trimmed by 5 bases and 5 bases, with 15 bases remaining between them. This CDR3 contains 14 residues. Germline values: CDR1 SEHNR, CDR2 FQNEAQ (reference sequence). The CDR3 nucleotides are TGTGCCAGCAGCATCCCGGGGGTTCAGACTGAAGCTTTCTTT. Translated, it gives CASSIPGVQTEAFF.

The rearrangement uses TRBV4-1 and TRBJ2-3, with D perhaps TRBD2 (5 bases). Germline lookup yields CDR1 MGHRA and CDR2 YSYEKL. Trimming removed 0 bases from V and 4 bases from J, with 14 bases in between. The CDR3 is made up of 16 amino acids. The DNA of the CDR3 is TGCGCCAGCAGCCAAGAGGCCAGCCCGGGATCAGATACGCAGTATTTT. Translation: CASSQEASPGSDTQYF.

This chain joins TRBV6-5 and TRBJ2-7; 7 bases are a match to TRBD1. The CDR3 length is 13 residues. CDR1 is MNHEY, CDR2 SVGAGI, per germline. The V gene end was trimmed by 9 bases and the J gene end by 6 bases; junction bases not matched to a gene: 11. In DNA form, the CDR3 reads TGTGCCAGTTGCCAGGGGGTTCGCGTCGAGCAGTACTTC. Its translation: CASCQGVRVEQYF.